The T cell receptor (beta chain) under discussion was sequenced for a study of identical twins. The CDR3 sequence is 15 residues long. Germline CDR1 is MGHRA and CDR2 is YSYEKL. V lost 4 bases, J lost 5 bases, and 7 bases stayed unmatched. One entry per CDR3 protein results from TCRdb running MiXCR on the 5' RACE reads. The sample yields approximately 350,000 distinct CDR3 sequences, 9% to 15% seen once. Study findings and constraints: Conclusions came from cross-sectional statistical analysis, not from following the same donors.

This clonotype was observed a few times. The antigen is undetermined. This sample also appeared in a second study, on yellow fever vaccine responses in identical twins.

The chain is built from TRBV4-1 and TRBJ2-5, with 10 bases matching TRBD1. The material sequenced was CD8+ T cells sorted from blood. The TCR was taken from a woman between 18 and 29 years old in good health. The CDR3 protein is CASSLGTGEGETQYF. CDR3 in DNA: TGCGCCAGCAGCCTCGGGACAGGGGAAGGGGAGACCCAGTACTTC.